The entry below gives a single TCR beta chain sequence along with its context. Its cognate antigen is unknown. This record comes from a study of a mutant IDH1 vaccine in newly diagnosed glioma. Overall study: Patients were started on vaccination 4-6 weeks after radiotherapy alone, or with temozolomide cycles. Notes on the study in general: Pseudoprogression apparently lacked any relation to changes in top peripheral T cell clonotypes. Vaccine-induced immune responses occurred in more than 85% of patients.

The time point: week 23, last vaccination. The content of each vaccine dose was 300 ug of mutant IDH1 20-mer peptide, and topical imiquimod accompanied it. Donor tumors were new WHO grade 3 or 4 IDH1-mutant, ATRX-lost astrocytomas. The method was immunoSEQ multiplex PCR; TCRdb's version includes in-frame clones alone and lacks a portion of them. The sample holds around 85,000 clones, roughly 85% seen once. This CDR3 spans 10 amino acids. V shed 7 bases and J shed 5 bases, with 7 bases lying between them. Germline V gene lookup returns CDR1 SGDLS and CDR2 YYNGEE. This sequence joins TRBV9 and TRBJ2-7; a weak D match, TRBD2 (6 bases). This clonotype was obtained from a young man with glioma. Some clones in this sample may be carry-over from other donors' samples. Sample: PBMCs, taken from a glioma patient whose treatment included an IDH1 peptide vaccine. The DNA of the CDR3 is TGTGCCAGCGGAGGGGACGAGCAGTACTTC. It translates to CASGGDEQYF.